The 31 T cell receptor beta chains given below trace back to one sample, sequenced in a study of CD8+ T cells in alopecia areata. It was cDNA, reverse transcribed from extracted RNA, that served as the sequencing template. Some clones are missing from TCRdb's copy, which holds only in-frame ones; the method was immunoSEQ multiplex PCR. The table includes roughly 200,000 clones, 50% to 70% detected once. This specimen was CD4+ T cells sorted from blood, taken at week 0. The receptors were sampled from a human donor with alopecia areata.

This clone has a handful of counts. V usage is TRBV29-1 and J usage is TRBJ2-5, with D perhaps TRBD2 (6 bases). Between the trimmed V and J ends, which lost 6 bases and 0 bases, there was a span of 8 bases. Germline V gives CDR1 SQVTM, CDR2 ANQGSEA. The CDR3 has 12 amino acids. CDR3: CSVLAYQETQYF. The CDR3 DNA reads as TGCAGCGTCCTAGCGTACCAAGAGACCCAGTACTTC.

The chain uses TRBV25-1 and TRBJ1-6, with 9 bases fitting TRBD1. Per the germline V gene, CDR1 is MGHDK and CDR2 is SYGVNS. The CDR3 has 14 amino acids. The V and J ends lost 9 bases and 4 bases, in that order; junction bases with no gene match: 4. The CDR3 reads CASTGTGYNSPLHF. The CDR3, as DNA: TGTGCCAGTACCGGGACAGGGTATAATTCACCCCTCCACTTT.

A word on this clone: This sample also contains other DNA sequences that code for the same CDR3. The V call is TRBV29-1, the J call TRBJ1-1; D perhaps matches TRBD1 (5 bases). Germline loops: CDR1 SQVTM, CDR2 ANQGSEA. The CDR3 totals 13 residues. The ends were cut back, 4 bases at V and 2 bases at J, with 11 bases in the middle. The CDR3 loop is CSVVGVLNTEAFF. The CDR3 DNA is TGCAGCGTTGTAGGGGTCCTTAACACTGAAGCTTTCTTT.

The CDR3 nucleotides read TGTGCCAGCAGTAGGACTAGCGGGGGGGCCAATGAGCAGTTCTTC. Encoded protein: CASSRTSGGANEQFF. The V gene is TRBV2, the J gene TRBJ2-1; 15 nucleotides agree with TRBD2. After removal of 5 bases from V and 6 bases from J, the junction contained 2 bases not matched to a gene. The CDR3 is 15 residues long. Germline lookup yields CDR1 SNHLY and CDR2 FYNNEI. The full variable domain, with the rest looked up from reference TRBV2 and TRBJ2-1, is EPEVTQTPSHQVTQMGQEVILRCVPISNHLYFYWYRQILGQKVEFLVSFYNNEISEKSEIFDDQFSVERPDGSNFTLKIRSTKLEDSAMYFCASSRTSGGANEQFFGPGTRLTVL.

The CDR3 DNA is TGCAGCGTTGTCTTGAGAAGGGACAGAAAACAAGAGACCCAGTACTTC. It codes for CSVVLRRDRKQETQYF. The genes are TRBV29-1 and TRBJ2-5, with 7 bases lining up with TRBD1. The CDR3 contains 16 residues. Germline CDR1 and CDR2: SQVTM and ANQGSEA. After removal of 4 bases from V and 2 bases from J, the junction contained 13 bases not matched to a gene.

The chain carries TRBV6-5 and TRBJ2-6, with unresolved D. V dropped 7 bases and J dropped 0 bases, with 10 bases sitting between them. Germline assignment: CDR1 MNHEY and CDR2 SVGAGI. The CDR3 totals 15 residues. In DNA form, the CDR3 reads TGTGCCAGCAAACAGTCGGGCTCTGGGGCCAACGTCCTGACTTTC. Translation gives CASKQSGSGANVLTF.

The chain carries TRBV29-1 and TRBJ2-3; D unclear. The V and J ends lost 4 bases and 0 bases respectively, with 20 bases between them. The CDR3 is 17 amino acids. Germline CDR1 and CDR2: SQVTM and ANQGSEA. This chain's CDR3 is CSVGGVSEPPSTDTQYF. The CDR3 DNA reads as TGCAGCGTTGGAGGAGTTTCAGAACCACCTAGCACAGATACGCAGTATTTT.

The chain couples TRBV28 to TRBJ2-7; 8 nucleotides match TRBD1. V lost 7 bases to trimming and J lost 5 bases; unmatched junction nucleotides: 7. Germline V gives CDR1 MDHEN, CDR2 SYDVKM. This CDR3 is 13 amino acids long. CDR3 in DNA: TGTGCCAGCAAACGGCAGGGGGCCGACGAGCAGTACTTC. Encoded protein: CASKRQGADEQYF. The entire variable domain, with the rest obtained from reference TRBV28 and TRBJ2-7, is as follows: DVKVTQSSRYLVKRTGEKVFLECVQDMDHENMFWYRQDPGLGLRLIYFSYDVKMKEKGDIPEGYSVSREKKERFSLILESASTNQTSMYLCASKRQGADEQYFGPGTRLTVT.

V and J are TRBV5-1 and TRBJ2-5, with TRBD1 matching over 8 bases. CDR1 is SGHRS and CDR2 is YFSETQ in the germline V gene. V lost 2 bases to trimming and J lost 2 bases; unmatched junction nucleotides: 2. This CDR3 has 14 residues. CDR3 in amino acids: CASSFWTGQETQYF. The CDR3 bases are TGCGCCAGCAGCTTCTGGACAGGGCAAGAGACCCAGTACTTC.

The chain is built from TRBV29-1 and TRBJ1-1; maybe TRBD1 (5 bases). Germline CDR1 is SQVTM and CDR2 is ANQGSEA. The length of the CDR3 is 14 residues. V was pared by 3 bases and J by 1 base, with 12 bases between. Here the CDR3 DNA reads TGCAGCGTTGAGGGCCTTACAGGGAACACTGAAGCTTTCTTT. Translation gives CSVEGLTGNTEAFF.

The CDR3 reads CAISEYLNTEAFF. DNA for the CDR3: TGTGCCATCAGTGAGTACCTGAACACTGAAGCTTTCTTT. The chain is built from TRBV10-3 and TRBJ1-1; D is undetermined. The V gene lost 1 base and the J gene lost 0 bases, with 3 bases spanning the gap. CDR3 length equals 13 residues. In germline, CDR1 is ENHRY, CDR2 SYGVKD.

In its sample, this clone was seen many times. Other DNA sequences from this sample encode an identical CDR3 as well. The CDR3 loop reads CATSRVGTDTQYF. The DNA for the CDR3 is TGTGCCACCAGCAGAGTAGGCACAGATACGCAGTATTTT. The chain is built from TRBV15 and TRBJ2-3; D is uncertain. The V end was cut by 1 base, the J end by 1 base, with 3 bases between. Germline CDR1 LNHNV, CDR2 YYDKDF (reference sequence). The CDR3 length is 13 residues.

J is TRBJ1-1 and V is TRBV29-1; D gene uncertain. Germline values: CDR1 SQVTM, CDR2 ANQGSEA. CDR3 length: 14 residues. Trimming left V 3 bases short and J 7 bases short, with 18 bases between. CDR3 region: CSVEQGRGSIEAFF. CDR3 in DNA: TGCAGCGTTGAGCAAGGACGTGGTTCTATTGAAGCTTTCTTT.

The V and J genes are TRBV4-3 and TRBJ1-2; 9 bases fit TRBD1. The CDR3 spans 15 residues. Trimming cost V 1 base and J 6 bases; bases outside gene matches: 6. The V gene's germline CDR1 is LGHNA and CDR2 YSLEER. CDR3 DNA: TGCGCCAGCAGCCAAGTAGGGACAGGGATTCATGGCTACACCTTC. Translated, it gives CASSQVGTGIHGYTF.

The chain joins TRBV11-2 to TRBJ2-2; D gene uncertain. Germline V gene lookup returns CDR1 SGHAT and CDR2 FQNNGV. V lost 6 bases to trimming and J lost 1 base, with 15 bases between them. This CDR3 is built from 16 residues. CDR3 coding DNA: TGTGCCAGCAGGCGGCCGTGGACCGGGAACACCGGGGAGCTGTTTTTT. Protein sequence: CASRRPWTGNTGELFF.

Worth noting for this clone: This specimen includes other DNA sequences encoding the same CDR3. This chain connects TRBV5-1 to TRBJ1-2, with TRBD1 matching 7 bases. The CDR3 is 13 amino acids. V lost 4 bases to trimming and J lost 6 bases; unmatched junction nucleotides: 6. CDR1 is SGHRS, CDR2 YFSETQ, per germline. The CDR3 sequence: CASSTGTGDGYTF. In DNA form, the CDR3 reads TGCGCCAGCAGCACAGGAACAGGGGATGGCTACACCTTC.

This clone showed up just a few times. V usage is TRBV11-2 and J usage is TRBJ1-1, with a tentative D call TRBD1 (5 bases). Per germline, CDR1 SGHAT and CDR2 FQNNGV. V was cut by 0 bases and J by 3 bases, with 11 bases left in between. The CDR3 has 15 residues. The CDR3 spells CASSLDERGHTEAFF. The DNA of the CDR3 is TGTGCCAGCAGCTTAGATGAGAGGGGACACACTGAAGCTTTCTTT.

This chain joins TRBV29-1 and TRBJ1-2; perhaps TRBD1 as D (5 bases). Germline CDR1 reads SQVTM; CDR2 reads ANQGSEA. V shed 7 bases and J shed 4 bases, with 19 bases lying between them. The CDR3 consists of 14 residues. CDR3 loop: CSAVDRGEGYGYTF. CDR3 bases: TGCAGCGCTGTGGATAGGGGTGAAGGCTATGGCTACACCTTC.

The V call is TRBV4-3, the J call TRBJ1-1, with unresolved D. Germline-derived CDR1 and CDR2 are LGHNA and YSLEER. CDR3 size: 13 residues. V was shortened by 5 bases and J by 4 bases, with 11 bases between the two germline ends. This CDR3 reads CASSAELGTEAFF. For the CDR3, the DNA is TGCGCCAGCAGCGCAGAATTGGGCACTGAAGCTTTCTTT.

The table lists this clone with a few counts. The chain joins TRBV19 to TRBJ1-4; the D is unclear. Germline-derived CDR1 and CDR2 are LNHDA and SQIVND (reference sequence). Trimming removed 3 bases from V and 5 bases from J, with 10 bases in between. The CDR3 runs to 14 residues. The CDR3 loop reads CASSMGQKNEKLFF. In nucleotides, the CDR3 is TGTGCCAGTAGTATGGGCCAAAAGAATGAAAAACTGTTTTTT.

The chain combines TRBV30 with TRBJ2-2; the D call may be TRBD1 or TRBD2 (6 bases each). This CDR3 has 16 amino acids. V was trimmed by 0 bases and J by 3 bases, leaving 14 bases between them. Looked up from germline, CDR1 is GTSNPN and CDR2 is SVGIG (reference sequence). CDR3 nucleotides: TGTGCCTGGAGTGTACCGGGGGACATTTACACCGGGGAGCTGTTTTTT. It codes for CAWSVPGDIYTGELFF. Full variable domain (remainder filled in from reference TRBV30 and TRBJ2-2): SQTIHQWPATLVQPVGSPLSLECTVEGTSNPNLYWYRQAAGRGLQLLFYSVGIGQISSEVPQNLSASRPQDRQFILSSKKLLLSDSGFYLCAWSVPGDIYTGELFFGEGSRLTVL.

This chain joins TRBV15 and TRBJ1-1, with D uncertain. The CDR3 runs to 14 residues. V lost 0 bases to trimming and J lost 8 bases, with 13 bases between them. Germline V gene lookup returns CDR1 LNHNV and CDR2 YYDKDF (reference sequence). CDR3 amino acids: CATSRDNWESEAFF. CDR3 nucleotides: TGTGCCACCAGCAGAGATAATTGGGAGTCCGAAGCTTTCTTT.

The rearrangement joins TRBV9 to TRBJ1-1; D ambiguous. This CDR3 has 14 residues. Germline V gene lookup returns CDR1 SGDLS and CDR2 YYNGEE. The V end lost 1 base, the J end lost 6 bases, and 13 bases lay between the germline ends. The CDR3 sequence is CASSVHPEVAEAFF. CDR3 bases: TGTGCCAGCAGCGTACACCCGGAGGTTGCTGAAGCTTTCTTT.

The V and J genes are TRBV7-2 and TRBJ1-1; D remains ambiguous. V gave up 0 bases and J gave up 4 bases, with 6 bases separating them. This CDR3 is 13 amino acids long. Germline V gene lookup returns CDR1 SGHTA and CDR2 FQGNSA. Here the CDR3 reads CASSLAAGTEAFF. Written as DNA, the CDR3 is TGTGCCAGCAGCTTAGCCGCCGGCACTGAAGCTTTCTTT.

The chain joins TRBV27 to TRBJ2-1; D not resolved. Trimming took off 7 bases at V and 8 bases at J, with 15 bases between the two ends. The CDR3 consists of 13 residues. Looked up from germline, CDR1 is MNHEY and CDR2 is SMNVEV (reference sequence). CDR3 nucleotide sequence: TGTGCCAGCAAACAGTGGCCCAGCGATGAGCAGTTCTTC. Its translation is CASKQWPSDEQFF.

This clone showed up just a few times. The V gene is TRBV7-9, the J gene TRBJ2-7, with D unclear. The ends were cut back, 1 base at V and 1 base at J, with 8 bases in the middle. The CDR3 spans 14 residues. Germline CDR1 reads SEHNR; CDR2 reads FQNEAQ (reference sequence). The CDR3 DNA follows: TGTGCCAGCAGCTTAGATCCCTCATCCTACGAGCAGTACTTC. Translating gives CASSLDPSSYEQYF.

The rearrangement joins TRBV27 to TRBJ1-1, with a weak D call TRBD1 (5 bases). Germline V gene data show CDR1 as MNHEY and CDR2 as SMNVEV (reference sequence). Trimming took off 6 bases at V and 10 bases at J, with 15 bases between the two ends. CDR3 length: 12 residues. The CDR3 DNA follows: TGTGCCAGCAGCCCACGGGGCTGGGGAGCTTTCTTT. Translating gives CASSPRGWGAFF.

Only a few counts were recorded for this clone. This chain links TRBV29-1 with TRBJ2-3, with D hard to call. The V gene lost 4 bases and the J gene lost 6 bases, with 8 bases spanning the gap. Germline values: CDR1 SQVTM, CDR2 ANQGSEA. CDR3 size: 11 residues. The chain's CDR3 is CSVAPLDTQYF. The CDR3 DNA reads TGCAGCGTTGCCCCTTTGGATACGCAGTATTTT.

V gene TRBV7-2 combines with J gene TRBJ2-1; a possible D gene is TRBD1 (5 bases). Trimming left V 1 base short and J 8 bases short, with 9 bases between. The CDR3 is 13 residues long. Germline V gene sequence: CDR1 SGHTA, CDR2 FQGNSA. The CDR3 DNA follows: TGTGCCAGCAGCTTAGAGGGGCGTCATGAGCAGTTCTTC. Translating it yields CASSLEGRHEQFF.

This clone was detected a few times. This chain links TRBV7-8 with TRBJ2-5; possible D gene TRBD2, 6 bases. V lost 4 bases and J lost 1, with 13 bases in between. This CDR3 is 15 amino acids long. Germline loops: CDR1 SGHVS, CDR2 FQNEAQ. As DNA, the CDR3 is TGTGCCAGCAGCTACAGGCTAGCGCGCCAAGAGACCCAGTACTTC. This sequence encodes CASSYRLARQETQYF.

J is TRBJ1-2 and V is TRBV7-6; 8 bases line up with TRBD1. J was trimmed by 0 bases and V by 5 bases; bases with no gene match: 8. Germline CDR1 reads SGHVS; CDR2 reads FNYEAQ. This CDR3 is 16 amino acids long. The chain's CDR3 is CASSMGQVLANYGYTF. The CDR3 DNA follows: TGTGCCAGCAGCATGGGACAGGTGTTAGCTAACTATGGCTACACCTTC.